This TCR beta chain was captured in a study of regulatory T cells in long-lasting Graves disease. Study-level results: Limited samples may have lowered accuracy. Favoring TRBV28, TRBJ1-2 and TRBJ2-5 was a feature seen in persistent disease.

This clonotype has a count of ten or more. The antigen remains unidentified. CDR1 and CDR2 from the germline V gene are KGHSH and LQKENI. There are 13 residues in the CDR3. J gave up 9 bases and V 5 bases, and 6 bases lay outside the gene matches. Indicated time point: newly diagnosed GD, antithyroid drugs for less than 3 months. The TCR library was prepared using RNA isolated from PBMCs. Building the TCR beta libraries relied on iRepertoire HTBI primers, and CDR3 regions underwent Arm-PCR. MiXCR, applied by TCRdb to the multiplex PCR reads, yields one record per CDR3 protein. The sample holds some 490,000 distinct CDR3 sequences, around 12% seen once. This sample was also put to use in a study of T cells in Graves' hyperthyroidism and ophthalmopathy. According to that study: The hyperthyroidism patients had all been newly diagnosed, and their disease duration was under 2 months. Their ages ranged from 18 to 65 years. When the TCR CDR3 underwent first-round RT-PCR, the HTBI primer set was used.

The TCR comes from a young woman with Graves disease. The sample in question was peripheral blood mononuclear cells (PBMCs), obtained at new diagnosis, from a patient treated with antithyroid drugs. The rearrangement links TRBV18 to TRBJ2-1; 8 positions match TRBD2. The CDR3 spells CASSSGLVSEQFF. The CDR3 coding sequence is TGTGCCAGCTCATCGGGACTAGTTAGTGAGCAGTTCTTC. The full variable domain, completed using reference TRBV18 and TRBJ2-1, is NAGVMQNPRHLVRRRGQEARLRCSPMKGHSHVYWYRQLPEEGLKFMVYLQKENIIDESGMPKERFSAEFPKEGPSILRIQQVVRGDSAAYFCASSSGLVSEQFFGPGTRLTVL.